Each of the 3 T cell receptor beta chains below was sequenced from the same sample in a study of T-cell memory formation after mild COVID-19. In TCRdb, the 5' RACE reads were re-called with MiXCR into one record per CDR3 protein. The sample records 200,000 to 250,000 distinct CDR3 sequences, around 15% being singletons. Sequencing was carried out using PBMCs or a T cell subset sorted from them (not recorded which). All receptors come from a man aged 18 to 29 who had mild COVID-19 (a few samples of this study predate the infection). Cell type and time point are not known.

Ten or more counts support this clonotype. This chain links TRBV11-1 with TRBJ2-1; D might be TRBD1 (6 bases). Between the trimmed V and J ends, which lost 5 bases and 6 bases, there was a span of 14 bases. Germline assignment: CDR1 SGHAT and CDR2 FQDESV (reference sequence). CDR3 length equals 14 residues. CDR3 DNA: TGTGCCAGCAGCCAAATCGGGACAACCAATGAGCAGTTCTTC. This translates into CASSQIGTTNEQFF.

There are a few counts of this clonotype. The chain uses TRBV24-1 and TRBJ2-3; D is ambiguous. The CDR3 is 17 residues long. Trimming pared 3 bases from V and 2 bases from J, leaving 17 bases between. The V gene's germline CDR1 is KGHDR and CDR2 SFDVKD. The CDR3 sequence is CATSDRHAGGYTDTQYF. CDR3 nucleotides: TGTGCCACCAGTGATCGCCACGCCGGTGGTTACACAGATACGCAGTATTTT.

The rearrangement uses TRBV12-3 or TRBV12-4 and TRBJ2-1; D remains unclear. The CDR3 covers 11 residues. V shed 8 bases and J shed 6 bases, with 8 bases lying between them. DNA of the CDR3: TGTGCCAGCGTTTTGAGCAATGAGCAGTTCTTC. This sequence encodes CASVLSNEQFF.